This T cell receptor (beta chain) emerged from a study of graft-versus-host responses after intestinal transplantation. Overall study: Following induction with anti-thymocyte globulin, all recipients were given tacrolimus and steroids for two to three years.

This clone has a handful of counts. What it binds is not known. Germline CDR1 reads MNHNS; CDR2 reads SASEGT. The length of the CDR3 is 15 residues. The germline V and J ends were trimmed by 4 bases and 0 bases, with 10 bases remaining between them. TCRdb keeps only in-frame clones here, not all; method: immunoSEQ multiplex PCR. The profile shows 100,000 or so clones, less than 90% of them singletons. Study-level findings and limits: The highest levels of circulating GvH clones went along with early declines in HvG clones after transplant. Allografts of one patient group, those with graft-donor T cell macrochimerism, had high graft-versus-host to host-versus-graft clonal ratios. Recipient marrow held GvH clones, some first seen in ileum or blood.

The rearrangement uses TRBV6-1 and TRBJ1-3, with D perhaps TRBD1 (6 bases). This specimen consisted of unstimulated CD4+ T cells sorted from spleen or lymph node cells, obtained before transplant. This clonotype was obtained from a human donor who was the organ donor for an intestinal transplant. CDR3 DNA sequence: TGTGCCAGCAGTGCACAGGGCACCTCTGGAAACACCATATATTTT. Amino acid sequence: CASSAQGTSGNTIYF.